This T cell receptor beta chain was captured in a study of T-cell reconstitution after alpha-beta-depleted transplantation in children. This clonotype was counted only a few times. The antigen remains unidentified. Points from the study as a whole: Alpha-beta T cells about two months after transplant reportedly derived from several hundred expanded graft clones. At the one-year point after transplant, T-cell counts and TCRbeta diversity were found to come mostly from T cells that had been newly produced.

Trimming shortened V by 7 bases and J by 2 bases, and 12 bases separated the two germline ends. The length of the CDR3 is 14 residues. Germline values: CDR1 KGHDR, CDR2 SFDVKD. TCRbeta library preparation incorporated unique molecular identifiers. TCRdb analysed the PCR reads with MiXCR anew, one entry per CDR3 protein. The sample lists about 900,000 distinct CDR3 sequences, about 26% occurring once. The source of this sequence is a boy under two years old who had a stem cell transplant for SCID, so the T cells may come from the graft donor. Here the sequenced sample was PBMCs, mostly from graft donor cells, taken 360 days after TCRalphabeta/CD19-depleted stem cell transplant. V is TRBV24-1 and J is TRBJ2-3; possibly TRBD2 for D (6 bases). The CDR3 sequence is CATRGGRITDTQYF. The CDR3 DNA sequence: TGTGCCACCAGGGGGGGACGGATCACAGATACGCAGTATTTT.